This TCR beta chain emerged from a study of T cell clonotyping in hematopoietic cell transplantation. The study's findings and limits: Without cell sorting, CD4 versus CD8 contributions remain unresolved. Recipient TCR diversity dropped after transplant; expanded clonotypes rose from day 30 to 180.

After removal of 4 bases from V and 3 bases from J, the junction contained 4 bases not matched to a gene. The V gene's germline CDR1 is MDHEN and CDR2 SYDVKM. The CDR3 length is 14 residues. Generated by immunoSEQ multiplex PCR, the TCRdb table keeps only in-frame clones and is missing some. In the table there are 4,500 to 5,000 clones, about nine tenths of which are singletons. Details on this clone: Its antigen remains unidentified.

The chain is built from TRBV28 and TRBJ2-7, with 9 bases fitting TRBD2. The sequence was collected from a middle-aged man in good health. Some clones in this sample may be carry-over from other donors' samples. Specimen: peripheral blood mononuclear cells. CDR3 sequence: CASSSTSGIYEQYF. The CDR3 DNA sequence: TGTGCCAGCAGTTCGACTAGCGGAATCTACGAGCAGTACTTC.